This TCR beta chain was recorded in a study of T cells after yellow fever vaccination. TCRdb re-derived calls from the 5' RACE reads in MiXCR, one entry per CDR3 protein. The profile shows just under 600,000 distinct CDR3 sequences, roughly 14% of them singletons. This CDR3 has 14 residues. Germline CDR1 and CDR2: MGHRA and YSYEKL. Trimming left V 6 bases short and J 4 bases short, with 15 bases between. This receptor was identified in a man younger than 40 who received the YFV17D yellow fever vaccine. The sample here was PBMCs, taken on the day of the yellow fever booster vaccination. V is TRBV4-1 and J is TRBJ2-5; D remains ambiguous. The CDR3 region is CASSRTFRTETQYF. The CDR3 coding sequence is TGCGCCAGCAGTCGGACGTTTAGAACAGAGACCCAGTACTTC.